The rows below give T cell receptor beta chains drawn from one sample of a study of blood T cells in healthy people across ages. TCRdb re-called the 5' RACE reads through MiXCR, storing one row per CDR3 protein. In the table there are 700,000 to 1,000,000 distinct CDR3 sequences, more than 40% of which are singletons. The sequenced sample consisted of blood. Receptors were obtained from a man aged 60-69 years in good health. The CDR3 runs from the conserved cysteine through the conserved F or W. D genes are given only for firm matches. Clone size is not always given. Where it is, it says once, few, many or a class for expanded clones.

J gene | clone size | D gene | V gene | CDR3 protein | CDR3 DNA
TRBJ2-5 | . | TRBD1 | TRBV11-3 | CASSPGTGWQETQYF | TGTGCCAGCAGCCCGGGGACAGGGTGGCAAGAGACCCAGTACTTC
TRBJ2-1 | . | . | TRBV29-1 | CSVLTEEEQFF | TGCAGCGTCCTGACAGAGGAGGAGCAGTTCTTC
TRBJ2-1 | few | . | TRBV7-3 | CASSLRTGTTRNEQFF | TGTGCCAGCAGCTTAAGAACCGGCACTACGCGCAATGAGCAGTTCTTC
TRBJ1-2 | . | . | TRBV27 | CASSMGRPEIYGYTF | TGTGCCAGCAGCATGGGTAGACCTGAGATCTATGGCTACACCTTC
TRBJ2-1 | . | TRBD2 | TRBV12-5 | CASGLLAGAYNEQFF | TGTGCTAGTGGCCTTCTAGCGGGGGCGTACAATGAGCAGTTCTTC
TRBJ1-1 | . | TRBD1 | TRBV30 | CAWSVQGKGAAFF | TGTGCCTGGAGTGTACAGGGGAAAGGCGCAGCTTTCTTT
TRBJ1-2 | . | TRBD1 | TRBV9 | CASSGGGIIRTGGYYGYTF | TGTGCCAGCAGCGGAGGGGGAATCATAAGGACAGGGGGCTACTATGGCTACACCTTC
TRBJ2-7 | . | TRBD2 | TRBV10-2 | CASSGGTSGVFEQYF | TGCGCCAGCAGTGGCGGGACTAGCGGGGTGTTCGAGCAGTACTTC
TRBJ2-1 | . | TRBD2 | TRBV12-3/TRBV12-4 | CAGRRGGGNEQFF | TGTGCCGGCAGACGGGGGGGAGGAAATGAGCAGTTCTTC
TRBJ2-7 | many | TRBD1 | TRBV29-1 | CSVELAGGPYEQYF | TGCAGCGTTGAACTGGCAGGGGGTCCCTACGAGCAGTACTTC
TRBJ2-3 | many | TRBD1 | TRBV7-3 | CAGPGTGSTDTQYF | TGTGCCGGTCCCGGGACAGGTAGCACAGATACGCAGTATTTT
TRBJ2-5 | few | . | TRBV5-1 | CASSLWGAQTQETQYF | TGCGCCAGCAGCTTGTGGGGGGCCCAAACTCAAGAGACCCAGTACTTC
TRBJ1-2 | . | . | TRBV6-6 | CASKVSGSDYGYTF | TGTGCCAGCAAGGTTAGCGGGAGTGACTATGGCTACACCTTC
TRBJ2-3 | . | TRBD2 | TRBV29-1 | CSVDQREVSDTQYF | TGCAGCGTTGATCAGCGGGAGGTGTCCGATACGCAGTATTTT
TRBJ2-4 | few | . | TRBV6-2/TRBV6-3 | CASSYLGIKNIQYF | TGTGCCAGCAGTTACTTGGGGATCAAAAACATTCAGTACTTC
TRBJ2-3 | . | TRBD2 | TRBV12-5 | CASGFGLAGDTDTQYF | TGTGCTAGTGGTTTTGGGTTAGCGGGGGACACAGATACGCAGTATTTT
TRBJ2-1 | . | TRBD2 | TRBV4-1 | CASSQAWTSGGANEQFF | TGCGCCAGCAGCCAAGCCTGGACTAGCGGGGGTGCGAATGAGCAGTTCTTC
TRBJ2-5 | . | . | TRBV7-2 | CASSLDARGQETQYF | TGTGCCAGCAGCTTAGACGCGCGGGGCCAAGAGACCCAGTACTTC
TRBJ2-5 | . | TRBD1 | TRBV7-7 | CASSDRGPETQYF | TGTGCCAGCAGCGACAGGGGGCCAGAGACCCAGTACTTC
TRBJ1-2 | . | . | TRBV15 | CATSSAREGRAYGYTF | TGTGCCACCAGCAGCGCCAGGGAGGGCAGGGCCTATGGCTACACCTTC
TRBJ2-1 | . | . | TRBV5-6 | CASSLPQARNEQFF | TGTGCCAGCAGCTTGCCGCAGGCGCGCAATGAGCAGTTCTTC
TRBJ1-5 | few | TRBD1 | TRBV3-1 | CASSQDWTQGADNQPQHF | TGTGCCAGCAGCCAAGATTGGACACAGGGGGCCGACAATCAGCCCCAGCATTTT
TRBJ2-5 | . | TRBD2 | TRBV3-1 | CASSLGLAGIQETQYF | TGTGCCAGCAGCCTAGGACTAGCGGGGATCCAAGAGACCCAGTACTTC
TRBJ2-1 | . | . | TRBV7-6 | CASSLDRTKGEQFF | TGTGCCAGCAGCCTCGACAGGACCAAGGGTGAGCAGTTCTTC
TRBJ2-7 | . | . | TRBV2 | CASSRVVYEQYF | TGTGCCAGCAGCAGGGTTGTATACGAGCAGTACTTC
TRBJ2-7 | . | . | TRBV9 | CASSTEVMDEQYF | TGTGCCAGCAGCACAGAGGTGATGGACGAGCAGTACTTC
TRBJ1-5 | . | . | TRBV11-1 | CASSLSVLQPQHF | TGTGCCAGCAGCTTATCGGTTTTGCAGCCCCAGCATTTT
TRBJ2-7 | . | . | TRBV20-1 | CSARASNRGNYEQYF | TGCAGTGCTAGAGCCTCGAACCGGGGGAACTACGAGCAGTACTTC
TRBJ2-7 | . | . | TRBV10-3 | CAISEILGQQASYEQYF | TGTGCCATCAGTGAGATTCTAGGACAACAAGCTTCCTACGAGCAGTACTTC
TRBJ1-2 | once | . | TRBV7-9 | CASSSENTNPPWYGYTF | TGTGCCAGCAGCTCAGAAAACACTAACCCTCCTTGGTATGGCTACACCTTC
TRBJ1-6 | . | . | TRBV9 | CASSVDEGPVSPLHF | TGTGCCAGCAGCGTAGATGAGGGGCCGGTTTCACCCCTCCACTTT
TRBJ1-2 | many | . | TRBV7-9 | CASSLAEPYYGYTF | TGTGCCAGCAGCTTAGCAGAGCCTTACTATGGCTACACCTTC
TRBJ2-7 | few | TRBD2 | TRBV5-6 | CASSLGVGGVSYEQYF | TGTGCCAGCAGCTTGGGGGTCGGGGGGGTCTCCTACGAGCAGTACTTC
TRBJ1-4 | . | . | TRBV6-6 | CASSELSTNEKLFF | TGTGCCAGCAGTGAGCTGTCAACTAATGAAAAACTGTTTTTT
TRBJ1-4 | . | . | TRBV6-5 | CASRSATMGEKLFF | TGTGCCAGCAGAAGTGCGACTATGGGTGAAAAACTGTTTTTT
TRBJ2-1 | . | . | TRBV6-2/TRBV6-3 | CASSYSRRSNIINEQFF | TGTGCCAGCAGTTACTCCAGGCGGTCTAATATAATAAATGAGCAGTTCTTC
TRBJ2-7 | many | . | TRBV28 | CASSLRGYEQYF | TGTGCCAGCAGTTTACGCGGATACGAGCAGTACTTC
TRBJ1-1 | few | . | TRBV9 | CASSMGLRDTEAFF | TGTGCCAGCAGCATGGGGCTGAGGGACACTGAAGCTTTCTTT
TRBJ1-1 | . | TRBD1 | TRBV6-1 | CASSASGQGAREAFF | TGTGCCAGCAGTGCTTCCGGACAGGGGGCACGCGAAGCTTTCTTT
TRBJ1-2 | . | . | TRBV28 | CASSPSGGSNYGYTF | TGTGCCAGCAGCCCTTCGGGGGGCTCTAACTATGGCTACACCTTC
TRBJ1-1 | few | . | TRBV5-1 | CASSFEGPNTEAFF | TGCGCCAGCAGCTTCGAGGGGCCGAACACTGAAGCTTTCTTT
TRBJ2-5 | few | TRBD1 | TRBV7-9 | CASSFSWDREETQYF | TGTGCCAGCAGCTTCAGCTGGGACAGGGAAGAGACCCAGTACTTC
TRBJ1-5 | few | . | TRBV20-1 | CSARLGGRNQPQHF | TGCAGTGCTAGATTGGGTGGCCGCAATCAGCCCCAGCATTTT
TRBJ2-7 | few | TRBD1 | TRBV4-1 | CASSQEPRWDSTYEQYF | TGCGCCAGCAGCCAAGAACCACGCTGGGACAGTACCTACGAGCAGTACTTC
TRBJ1-2 | few | TRBD1 | TRBV9 | CASSVGTGVDGYTF | TGTGCCAGCAGCGTGGGTACAGGGGTGGATGGCTACACCTTC
TRBJ2-1 | . | . | TRBV4-2 | CASSQYVGTNNEQFF | TGTGCCAGCAGCCAGTACGTAGGAACAAACAATGAGCAGTTCTTC
TRBJ2-2 | . | . | TRBV7-2 | CASSLMGPGTGELFF | TGTGCCAGCAGCTTAATGGGGCCCGGGACCGGGGAGCTGTTTTTT
TRBJ2-5 | . | . | TRBV12-3/TRBV12-4 | CASSLAVKETQYF | TGTGCCAGCAGTTTAGCTGTAAAAGAGACCCAGTACTTC
TRBJ2-3 | . | . | TRBV6-1 | CARSRGPSDTQYF | TGTGCCAGGAGTCGGGGGCCCTCAGATACGCAGTATTTT